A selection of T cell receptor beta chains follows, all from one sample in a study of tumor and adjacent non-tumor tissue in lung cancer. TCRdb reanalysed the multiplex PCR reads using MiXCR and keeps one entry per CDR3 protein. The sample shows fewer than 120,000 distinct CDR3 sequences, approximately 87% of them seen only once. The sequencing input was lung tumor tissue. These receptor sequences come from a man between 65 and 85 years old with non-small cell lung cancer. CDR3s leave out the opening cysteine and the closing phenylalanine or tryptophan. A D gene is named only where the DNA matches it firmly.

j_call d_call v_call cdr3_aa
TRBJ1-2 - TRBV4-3 ASSQVMEPYGYT
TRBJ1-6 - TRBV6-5 ASSYSDGKNRPLH
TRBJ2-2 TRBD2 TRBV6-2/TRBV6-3 ASNPPLGLAENTGELI
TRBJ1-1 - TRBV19 ASSVERNAEAF
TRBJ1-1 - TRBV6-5 ASSRVSEEAF
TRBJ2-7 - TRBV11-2 ASGQWTECKRY
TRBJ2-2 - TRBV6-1 ASSRPPIGDSGELF
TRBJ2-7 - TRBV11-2 ASSPRAGTPNYEQY
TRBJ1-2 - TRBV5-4 ASSIYLGGGEANYGYT
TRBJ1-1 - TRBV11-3 ANILGSMTGTEAF
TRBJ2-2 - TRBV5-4 ASNRIRGTGELF
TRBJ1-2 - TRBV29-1 SVVPCRSSVEDGYT
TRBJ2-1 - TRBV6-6 ASSFGYNEQF
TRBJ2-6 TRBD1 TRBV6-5 ASNRTGGSGANALT
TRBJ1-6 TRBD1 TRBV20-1 SAMTGNSPLH
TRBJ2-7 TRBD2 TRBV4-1 ANSKGLAGSYEQY
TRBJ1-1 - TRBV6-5 ASRGLNIEGF
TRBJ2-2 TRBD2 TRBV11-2 ASSPLAGGTGELI
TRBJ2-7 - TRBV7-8 ASSPIGGAHTYEQY
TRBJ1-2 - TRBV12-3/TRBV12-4 ANTLGYSYI
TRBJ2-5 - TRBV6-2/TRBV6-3 DSSTNPSRETQY
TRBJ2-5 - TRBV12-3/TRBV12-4 ASSGLVGVVETQY